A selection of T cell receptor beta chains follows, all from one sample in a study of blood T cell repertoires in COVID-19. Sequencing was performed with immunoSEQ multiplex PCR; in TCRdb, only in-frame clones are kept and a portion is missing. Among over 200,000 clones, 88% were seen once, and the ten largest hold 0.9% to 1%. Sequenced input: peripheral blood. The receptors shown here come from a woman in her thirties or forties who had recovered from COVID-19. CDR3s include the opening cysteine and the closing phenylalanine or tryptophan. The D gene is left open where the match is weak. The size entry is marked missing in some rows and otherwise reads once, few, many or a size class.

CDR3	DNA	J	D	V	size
CAWSVGAANNEQFF	TGTGCCTGGAGTGTAGGGGCGGCCAACAATGAGCAGTTCTTC	TRBJ2-1	.	TRBV30	once
CASSLVPGNYGYTF	TGTGCCAGCAGCTTAGTTCCGGGAAACTATGGCTACACCTTC	TRBJ1-2	.	TRBV7-9	.
CASSPAGTVGGSPLHF	TGTGCCAGCAGTCCAGCCGGGACAGTAGGGGGTTCACCCCTCCACTTT	TRBJ1-6	TRBD1	TRBV27	.
CATSDLSGDRNNQPQHF	TGTGCCACCAGTGATTTGTCGGGGGACAGGAACAATCAGCCCCAGCATTTT	TRBJ1-5	TRBD1	TRBV24-1	.
CASSLLGQANQPQHF	TGTGCCAGCAGCTTACTGGGACAGGCCAATCAGCCCCAGCATTTT	TRBJ1-5	TRBD1	TRBV7-2	.
CASSPRQGNYGYTF	TGTGCCAGCAGTCCCCGACAGGGAAACTATGGCTACACCTTC	TRBJ1-2	TRBD1	TRBV6-5	.
CASSQGAGRVETQYF	TGTGCCAGCAGCCAAGGGGCAGGGAGGGTAGAGACCCAGTACTTC	TRBJ2-5	TRBD2	TRBV3-1/TRBV3-2	.
CASRGLAAGELFF	TGTGCCAGCAGGGGACTAGCCGCCGGGGAGCTGTTTTTT	TRBJ2-2	TRBD2	TRBV2	.
CASSWGLAGVGAKNIQYF	TGTGCCAGCAGTTGGGGACTAGCGGGAGTAGGGGCCAAAAACATTCAGTACTTC	TRBJ2-4	TRBD2	TRBV27	.
CASSPDADGSRTEAFF	TGTGCCAGCAGCCCCGACGCGGATGGGTCGAGGACTGAAGCTTTCTTT	TRBJ1-1	.	TRBV11-3	.
CASSPGGGPGADTQYF	TGTGCCAGTAGTCCAGGCGGGGGCCCTGGGGCAGATACGCAGTATTTT	TRBJ2-3	.	TRBV19	.
CASSPGQGGYGYTF	TGTGCCAGCAGCCCCGGACAGGGCGGCTATGGCTACACCTTC	TRBJ1-2	TRBD1	TRBV11-2	once
CASSQDSGGWNTGELFF	TGCGCCAGCAGCCAAGATTCGGGGGGGTGGAACACCGGGGAGCTGTTTTTT	TRBJ2-2	TRBD2	TRBV4-3	.
CASRGGRAPQETQYF	TGTGCCAGCAGGGGCGGGAGGGCCCCCCAAGAGACCCAGTACTTC	TRBJ2-5	TRBD2	TRBV2	.
CASSDNNRVAEAFF	TGTGCCAGCAGTGACAACAACAGGGTGGCTGAAGCTTTCTTT	TRBJ1-1	.	TRBV6-2/TRBV6-3	.
CAISPTGNQPQHF	TGTGCCATCAGCCCGACAGGAAATCAGCCCCAGCATTTT	TRBJ1-5	.	TRBV10-3	.
CASSIAQGAYNSPLHF	TGTGCCAGTAGTATAGCCCAGGGGGCCTATAATTCACCCCTCCACTTT	TRBJ1-6	TRBD1	TRBV19	.
CASRGGRGAGELFF	TGCGCCAGCAGGGGGGGACGGGGAGCCGGGGAGCTGTTTTTT	TRBJ2-2	.	TRBV4-1	.
CASSSRLASNEQFF	TGTGCCAGCAGTTCCCGACTAGCCTCCAATGAGCAGTTCTTC	TRBJ2-1	TRBD2	TRBV6-5	.
CAWSLWGPGDTQYF	TGTGCCTGGAGTTTGTGGGGGCCTGGGGATACGCAGTATTTT	TRBJ2-3	.	TRBV30	.
CASSPGLADLWGTGELFF	TGCGCCAGCAGCCCGGGACTAGCGGACCTCTGGGGGACCGGGGAGCTGTTTTTT	TRBJ2-2	TRBD2	TRBV4-3	.
CATSRDPLGNQPQHF	TGTGCCACCAGCAGAGATCCCCTCGGGAATCAGCCCCAGCATTTT	TRBJ1-5	.	TRBV15	.
CASSDVRGGETQYF	TGCGCCAGCAGCGACGTGCGGGGAGGAGAGACCCAGTACTTC	TRBJ2-5	.	TRBV5-1	.
CATSDTPGTSGKETQYF	TGTGCCACCAGTGACACACCCGGGACTAGCGGGAAAGAGACCCAGTACTTC	TRBJ2-5	TRBD2	TRBV24-1	.
CASSPNRVEEFF	TGTGCCAGCAGCCCTAACAGGGTAGAAGAGTTCTTC	TRBJ2-1	.	TRBV13	.
CAWRASGSLGETQYF	TGTGCCTGGAGGGCTAGCGGGAGTCTAGGGGAGACCCAGTACTTC	TRBJ2-5	TRBD2	TRBV30	.
CASSPTGGVETQYF	TGTGCCAGCTCCCCAACCGGAGGGGTAGAGACCCAGTACTTC	TRBJ2-5	.	TRBV18	.
CASSPGLAGAEQFF	TGTGCCAGCAGCCCTGGACTAGCGGGTGCTGAGCAGTTCTTC	TRBJ2-1	TRBD2	TRBV7-3	.
CASSLAGQGSHEQYF	TGTGCCAGCAGCCTCGCGGGACAGGGATCCCACGAGCAGTACTTC	TRBJ2-7	TRBD1	TRBV6-2/TRBV6-3	.
CASSPEWYEQYF	TGTGCCAGCTCCCCGGAGTGGTACGAGCAGTACTTC	TRBJ2-7	.	TRBV18	.
CASSPGGRTNEKLFF	TGTGCCAGCAGCCCCGGGGGGAGGACTAATGAAAAACTGTTTTTT	TRBJ1-4	.	TRBV5-8	once
CASSVGTSGTDEQFF	TGTGCCAGCAGCGTAGGGACTAGCGGGACTGATGAGCAGTTCTTC	TRBJ2-1	TRBD2	TRBV9	.
CASSLSAGGETQYF	TGTGCTAGCAGCTTGTCGGCGGGAGGAGAGACCCAGTACTTC	TRBJ2-5	TRBD2	TRBV7-7	.
CAWSPGTPEQYF	TGTGCCTGGAGCCCCGGGACACCCGAGCAGTACTTC	TRBJ2-7	.	TRBV30	.
CASSYGGQNYGYTF	TGTGCCAGCAGTTACGGGGGACAGAACTATGGCTACACCTTC	TRBJ1-2	TRBD1	TRBV6-2/TRBV6-3	.
CASRRETYNEQFF	TGTGCCAGCAGGAGGGAAACCTACAATGAGCAGTTCTTC	TRBJ2-1	.	TRBV5-5	.
CASSGSWGPNTEAFF	TGTGCCAGTAGTGGCAGCTGGGGCCCGAACACTGAAGCTTTCTTT	TRBJ1-1	.	TRBV19	.
CASSLVAGPTYEQYF	TGTGCCAGCAGCTTGGTTGCGGGACCAACCTACGAGCAGTACTTC	TRBJ2-7	.	TRBV5-5	.
CSVGTGGNQPQHF	TGCAGCGTGGGGACAGGTGGCAATCAGCCCCAGCATTTT	TRBJ1-5	TRBD1	TRBV29-1	.
CASSHPGTGRDTQYF	TGTGCCAGCAGCCATCCCGGGACTGGCAGAGATACGCAGTATTTT	TRBJ2-3	.	TRBV3-1/TRBV3-2	once
CATSDAGAGNTIYF	TGTGCCACCAGTGATGCAGGGGCTGGAAACACCATATATTTT	TRBJ1-3	.	TRBV24-1	.
CASSYSRPYSGNTIYF	TGTGCCAGCAGTTACTCGAGGCCCTACTCTGGAAACACCATATATTTT	TRBJ1-3	.	TRBV6-5	.
CASSQTTRGIYF	TGTGCCAGCAGCCAAACGACAAGGGGCATATATTTT	TRBJ1-3	.	TRBV3-1/TRBV3-2	.